The 22 T cell receptor beta chains reported below all come from one sample, sequenced in a study of T cells in narcolepsy. The repertoire was sequenced with immunoSEQ multiplex PCR; TCRdb's copy has only in-frame clones and lacks some. The repertoire has about 33,000 clones, almost 90% of them found once; the top ten carry approximately 1.2%. The source material was CD45RA- memory CD4+ T cells from PBMCs. These receptors came from a human donor with narcolepsy.

The genes are TRBV28 and TRBJ1-1; D gene uncertain. V lost 5 bases and J lost 5, with 18 bases in between. Germline CDR1 reads MDHEN; CDR2 reads SYDVKM. The CDR3 length is 15 residues. CDR3 DNA sequence: TGTGCCAGCAGTGAACGGACGGGTGTTGGGACTGAAGCTTTCTTT. Protein sequence: CASSERTGVGTEAFF.

This clone was seen a single time. The CDR3 region has the DNA TGCGCCAGCAGCCGGACTGGTACAGATACGCAGTATTTT. Residues: CASSRTGTDTQYF. The chain employs TRBV5-1 and TRBJ2-3, with a tentative D call TRBD2 (5 bases). Trimming removed 4 bases at V and 3 bases at J, with 9 bases between. The CDR3 runs 13 residues. From germline, CDR1 is SGHRS and CDR2 YFSETQ.

The genes are TRBV11-1 and TRBJ2-2; the match to TRBD1 covers 7 bases. J gave up 1 base and V 5 bases, and 4 bases lay outside the gene matches. CDR1 SGHAT and CDR2 FQDESV come from the germline V gene (reference sequence). The CDR3 loop spans 15 amino acids. The CDR3 protein is CASSKNRGNTGELFF. CDR3 in DNA: TGTGCCAGCAGCAAAAACAGGGGGAACACCGGGGAGCTGTTTTTT.

The chain couples TRBV5-5 to TRBJ2-7; 9 bases align to TRBD2. In germline, CDR1 is SGHKS, CDR2 YYEKEE (reference sequence). The CDR3 has 13 residues. Unmatched junction bases numbered 4, after V lost 4 bases and J lost 5 bases. The CDR3 reads CASSAVAGDEQYF. The CDR3 DNA follows: TGTGCCAGCAGCGCGGTAGCGGGGGACGAGCAGTACTTC.

This chain links TRBV5-1 with TRBJ1-1, with a tentative D call TRBD1 (5 bases). V was cut by 3 bases and J by 2 bases, with 11 bases left in between. This CDR3 has 14 residues. Germline V gene data show CDR1 as SGHRS and CDR2 as YFSETQ. Written as DNA, the CDR3 is TGCGCCAGCAGCTCCGGGACGATCAACACTGAAGCTTTCTTT. Protein sequence: CASSSGTINTEAFF.

In the case of this clone: This sample also contains other DNA sequences that code for the same CDR3. The chain employs TRBV11-3 and TRBJ1-1; D might be TRBD1 (5 bases). This CDR3 region has 13 residues. Trimming removed 4 bases from V and 5 bases from J, with 11 bases in between. Germline CDR1 reads SGHNT; CDR2 reads YENEEA. CDR3 residues: CASSSREGTEAFF. The CDR3 region has the DNA TGTGCCAGCAGCTCCAGGGAAGGAACTGAAGCTTTCTTT. Drawing the rest from reference TRBV11-3 and TRBJ1-1, the complete variable domain is EAGVVQSPRYKIIEKKQPVAFWCNPISGHNTLYWYLQNLGQGPELLIRYENEEAVDDSQLPKDRFSAERLKGVDSTLKIQPAELGDSAVYLCASSSREGTEAFFGQGTRLTVV.

The chain is built from TRBV27 and TRBJ2-2; D may be TRBD1 (5 bases). Per the germline V gene, CDR1 is MNHEY and CDR2 is SMNVEV (reference sequence). This CDR3 spans 14 amino acids. Trimming left V 2 bases short and J 4 bases short, with 8 bases between. The CDR3, as DNA: TGTGCCAGCAGTTTAACCAGGGTCACCGGGGAGCTGTTTTTT. It encodes CASSLTRVTGELFF.

The rearrangement links TRBV7-2 to TRBJ1-2, with no clear D. This CDR3 region has 15 residues. With 3 bases removed from V and 3 bases from J, the gap between germline ends came to 14 bases. The germline CDR1 and CDR2 sequences are SGHTA and FQGNSA. The CDR3 sequence: CASSFSTSTDYGYTF. CDR3 in DNA: TGTGCCAGCAGCTTCTCTACCAGCACTGACTATGGCTACACCTTC.

CDR3 protein: CASNRDRFNEKLFF. The CDR3 region has the DNA TGTGCCAGTAACCGAGACAGATTTAATGAAAAACTGTTTTTT. The chain employs TRBV19 and TRBJ1-4, with D maybe TRBD1 (5 bases). This CDR3 region has 14 residues. The ends were cut back, 7 bases at V and 4 bases at J, with 13 bases in the middle. Germline V lookup: CDR1 LNHDA, CDR2 SQIVND (reference sequence).

The genes are TRBV18 and TRBJ2-2, with D perhaps TRBD1 (6 bases). Germline CDR1 KGHSH, CDR2 LQKENI. The CDR3 is 14 amino acids. Trimming pared 0 bases from V and 6 bases from J, leaving 8 bases between. The CDR3 sequence: CASSPPTGPGELFF. The CDR3 nucleotides are TGTGCCAGCTCACCACCGACAGGTCCCGGGGAGCTGTTTTTT. Full variable domain (missing parts from reference TRBV18 and TRBJ2-2): NAGVMQNPRHLVRRRGQEARLRCSPMKGHSHVYWYRQLPEEGLKFMVYLQKENIIDESGMPKERFSAEFPKEGPSILRIQQVVRGDSAAYFCASSPPTGPGELFFGEGSRLTVL.

This chain connects TRBV5-1 to TRBJ2-7, with D possibly matching TRBD1 (5 bases). The CDR3 is 14 residues long. The germline gives CDR1 SGHRS, CDR2 YFSETQ. Deletions cut 5 bases from V and 3 bases from J, with 15 bases between. The DNA for the CDR3 is TGCGCCAGCAGTAAAGGGCAGGGCAGCTACGAGCAGTACTTC. As protein: CASSKGQGSYEQYF.

The chain has TRBV18 and TRBJ2-2; D is perhaps TRBD1 (6 bases). The germline CDR1 and CDR2 sequences are KGHSH and LQKENI. Deletions cut 3 bases from V and 6 bases from J, with 14 bases between. The CDR3 has 15 residues. The CDR3 region is CASSPQGPGAGELFF. CDR3 coding DNA: TGTGCCAGCTCACCCCAAGGACCAGGGGCCGGGGAGCTGTTTTTT.

This chain connects TRBV19 to TRBJ2-7; TRBD2 aligns across 11 bases. V shed 7 bases, J shed 4 bases, and the junction held 9 bases outside the gene matches. This CDR3 has 15 residues. Germline values: CDR1 LNHDA, CDR2 SQIVND (reference sequence). CDR3 in amino acids: CASTHGLAGGYEQYF. The CDR3 bases are TGTGCCAGTACCCATGGGCTAGCGGGAGGTTACGAGCAGTACTTC.

As DNA, the CDR3 is TGTGCCAGTAGTATCCCTAGCGGGGGCTACAATGAGCAGTTCTTC. Translation gives CASSIPSGGYNEQFF. The V gene is TRBV19, the J gene TRBJ2-1; 10 positions agree with TRBD2. The V gene end was trimmed by 3 bases and the J gene end by 3 bases; junction bases not matched to a gene: 2. The CDR3 runs to 15 residues. Per the germline V gene, CDR1 is LNHDA and CDR2 is SQIVND (reference sequence).

The rearrangement joins TRBV6-1 to TRBJ2-1, with TRBD2 as a possible D gene (5 bases). V was clipped by 6 bases and J by 4 bases, with 16 bases between them. This CDR3 has 15 residues. Germline-derived CDR1 and CDR2 are MNHNS and SASEGT. CDR3 protein: CASSQLVAGYNEQFF. The CDR3 nucleotides are TGTGCCAGCAGCCAACTAGTCGCTGGTTACAATGAGCAGTTCTTC.

This CDR3 is CASSYSGRTEQFF. CDR3 in DNA: TGTGCCAGCAGTTACTCGGGTAGGACTGAGCAGTTCTTC. This chain uses TRBV6-5 with TRBJ2-1; D gene ambiguous. The ends were cut back, 0 bases at V and 9 bases at J, with 9 bases in the middle. The CDR3 extends over 13 amino acids. The germline CDR1 and CDR2 sequences are MNHEY and SVGAGI.

This chain links TRBV19 with TRBJ2-2; D gene uncertain. Germline V gene data show CDR1 as LNHDA and CDR2 as SQIVND (reference sequence). CDR3 size: 11 residues. Trimming removed 6 bases from V and 5 bases from J, with 4 bases in between. CDR3 protein: CASRGTGELFF. As DNA, the CDR3 is TGTGCCAGTAGGGGAACCGGGGAGCTGTTTTTT.

The chain recombines TRBV6-5 with TRBJ1-4; D not resolved. This CDR3 spans 12 amino acids. V was pared by 5 bases and J by 8 bases, with 9 bases between. Per germline, CDR1 MNHEY and CDR2 SVGAGI. The CDR3 region has the DNA TGTGCCAGCAGTGAATATGGCGAAAAACTGTTTTTT. This gives the protein CASSEYGEKLFF.

The chain carries TRBV19 and TRBJ2-2; no clear D. Germline V gene lookup returns CDR1 LNHDA and CDR2 SQIVND (reference sequence). Trimming pared 4 bases from V and 0 bases from J, leaving 9 bases between. The CDR3 is made up of 15 amino acids. CDR3 loop: CASSRLPANTGELFF. CDR3 nucleotide sequence: TGTGCCAGTAGTAGGCTCCCCGCGAACACCGGGGAGCTGTTTTTT.

This clone was seen only a few times. This chain links TRBV28 with TRBJ1-2; D remains unclear. The germline V gene has CDR1 MDHEN and CDR2 SYDVKM. There are 14 residues in the CDR3. Trimming took off 6 bases at V and 2 bases at J, with 13 bases between the two ends. CDR3 sequence reads: CASRMNSKNYGYTF. For the CDR3, the DNA is TGTGCCAGCAGGATGAACAGTAAGAACTATGGCTACACCTTC.

The V and J genes are TRBV19 and TRBJ2-1, with D maybe TRBD1 (6 bases). The CDR3 is 17 residues long. Between the trimmed V and J ends, which lost 4 bases and 0 bases, there was a span of 16 bases. CDR1 and CDR2 from the germline V gene are LNHDA and SQIVND (reference sequence). Here the CDR3 DNA reads TGTGCCAGTAGTACGACCACCCGACAGGCCTCCTACAATGAGCAGTTCTTC. Protein product: CASSTTTRQASYNEQFF. Together with reference TRBV19 and TRBJ2-1, the CDR3 gives the full variable domain: DGGITQSPKYLFRKEGQNVTLSCEQNLNHDAMYWYRQDPGQGLRLIYYSQIVNDFQKGDIAEGYSVSREKKESFPLTVTSAQKNPTAFYLCASSTTTRQASYNEQFFGPGTRLTVL.

The chain carries TRBV7-8 and TRBJ1-1, with 7 bases matching TRBD1. In germline, CDR1 is SGHVS, CDR2 FQNEAQ. This CDR3 region has 15 residues. Trimming at V came to 2 bases and at J to 1 base, leaving 4 bases not matched to a gene. The CDR3 DNA follows: TGTGCCAGCAGCTTAAGGGGACAGCAGAACACTGAAGCTTTCTTT. Translated, it gives CASSLRGQQNTEAFF.